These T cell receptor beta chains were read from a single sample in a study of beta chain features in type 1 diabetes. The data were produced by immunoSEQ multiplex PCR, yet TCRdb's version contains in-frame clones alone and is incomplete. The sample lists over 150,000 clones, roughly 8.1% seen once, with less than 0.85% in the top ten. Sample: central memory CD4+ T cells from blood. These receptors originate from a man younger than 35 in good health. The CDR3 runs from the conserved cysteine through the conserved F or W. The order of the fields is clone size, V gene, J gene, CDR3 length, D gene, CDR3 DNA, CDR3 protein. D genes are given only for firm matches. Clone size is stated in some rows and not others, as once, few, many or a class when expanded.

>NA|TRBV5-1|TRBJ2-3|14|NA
TGCGCCAGCAGACGTCTGGACTACACAGATACGCAGTATTTT
CASRRLDYTDTQYF
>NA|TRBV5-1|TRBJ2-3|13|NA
TGCGCCAGCAGCATATCTAGCACAGATACGCAGTATTTT
CASSISSTDTQYF
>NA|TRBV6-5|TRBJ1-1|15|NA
TGTGCCAGCTACCCCGCAGGGAAGGGGGACACTGAAGCTTTCTTT
CASYPAGKGDTEAFF
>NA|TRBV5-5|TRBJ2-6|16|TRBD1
TGTGCCAGCAGCAGCATGTCCAGGGGGGGGGCCAACGTCCTGACTTTC
CASSSMSRGGANVLTF
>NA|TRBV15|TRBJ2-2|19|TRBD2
TGTGCCACCAGCAGAGCCCACACCGGACTAGCGGGATCCACCGGGGAGCTGTTTTTT
CATSRAHTGLAGSTGELFF
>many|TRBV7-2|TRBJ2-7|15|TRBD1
TGTGCCAGCAGCTTCCCTGGACAGGGATCCTACGAGCAGTACTTC
CASSFPGQGSYEQYF
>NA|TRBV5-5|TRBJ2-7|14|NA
TGTGCCAGCAGCTTGGCTGCTAGGAACTACGAGCAGTACTTC
CASSLAARNYEQYF
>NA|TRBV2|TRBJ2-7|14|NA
TGTGCCGGCAGGACAGTCACAAGCTCCTACGAGCAGTACTTC
CAGRTVTSSYEQYF
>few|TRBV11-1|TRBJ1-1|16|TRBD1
TGTGCCAGCAGCTTAGGAGGGGGCGAGCTGAACACTGAAGCTTTCTTT
CASSLGGGELNTEAFF
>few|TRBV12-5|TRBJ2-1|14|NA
TGTGCTAGTGGTAACCTAGGGGTAGAAAATGAGCAGTTCTTC
CASGNLGVENEQFF
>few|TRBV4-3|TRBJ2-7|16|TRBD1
TGCGCCAGCAGCCAAAATGTAGGACAGGGTTCCTACGAGCAGTACTTC
CASSQNVGQGSYEQYF
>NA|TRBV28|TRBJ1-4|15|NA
TGTGCCAGCAGTTCCGGTTCCCAGGGTAAAGAAAAACTGTTTTTT
CASSSGSQGKEKLFF
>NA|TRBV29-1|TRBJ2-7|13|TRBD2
TGCAGCGTTGAACCTCTAGCGGGAGGCGAGCAGTACTTC
CSVEPLAGGEQYF
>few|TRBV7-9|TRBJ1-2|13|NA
TGTGCCAGCAGCGGGGAGACAAACTATGGCTACACCTTC
CASSGETNYGYTF
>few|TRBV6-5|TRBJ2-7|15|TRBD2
TGTGCCAGCAGTTACTCGGCCGGGGGGGCCTACGAGCAGTACTTC
CASSYSAGGAYEQYF
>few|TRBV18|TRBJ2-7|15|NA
TGTGCCAGCTCACCAGGGCTGACCTCCTCCTACGAGCAGTACTTC
CASSPGLTSSYEQYF
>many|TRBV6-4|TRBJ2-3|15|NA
TGTGCCAGCAGTGACGGAGGATGGGGCACAGATACGCAGTATTTT
CASSDGGWGTDTQYF
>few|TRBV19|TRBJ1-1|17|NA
TGTGCCAGTAGCAACCTATATTCCCGACAGGTCCACACTGAAGCTTTCTTT
CASSNLYSRQVHTEAFF
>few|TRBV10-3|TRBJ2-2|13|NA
TGTGCCATCAGCGGGGGTGACACCGGGGAGCTGTTTTTT
CAISGGDTGELFF
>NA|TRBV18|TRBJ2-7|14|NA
TGTGCCAGCTCACCAGGGACTGGGCCCTACGAGCAGTACTTC
CASSPGTGPYEQYF
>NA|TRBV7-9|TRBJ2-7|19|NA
TGTGCCAGCAGCCTCGGGACAGGGAGGGGCCTAGCGGGGTCCTACGAGCAGTACTTC
CASSLGTGRGLAGSYEQYF
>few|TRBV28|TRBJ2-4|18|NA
TGTGCCAGCAGTTTCTCCTGGGGCAGGGGGGTAGCCAAAAACATTCAGTACTTC
CASSFSWGRGVAKNIQYF
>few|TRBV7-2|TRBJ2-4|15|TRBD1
TGTGCCAGCAGCCCTCACGGGACAGGGATAAACATTCAGTACTTC
CASSPHGTGINIQYF
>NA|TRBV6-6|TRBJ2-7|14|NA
TGTGCCAGCAGCCGACCGGGGAATAACTACGAGCAGTACTTC
CASSRPGNNYEQYF